Shown below are 17 T cell receptor beta chains from a single sample sequenced in a study of shared clonotypes between healthy human individuals. Produced via immunoSEQ multiplex PCR; TCRdb's table is partial and in-frame only. The table lists over a million clones, approximately 80% of them singletons. The sample consisted of memory CD4+ T cells from PBMCs. Subset indicated: CD45RA-negative fraction. The receptors originated from a man between 18 and 29 years old in good health. Some clones in this sample may be carry-over from other donors' samples.

The gene calls are TRBV5-1 and TRBJ2-5, with D possibly being TRBD1 or TRBD2 (6 bases each). CDR3 length: 14 amino acids. Per germline, CDR1 SGHRS and CDR2 YFSETQ. V gave up 0 bases and J gave up 7 bases, with 13 bases separating them. This CDR3 is CASSLVGGAGTQYF. The CDR3 nucleotides read TGCGCCAGCAGCTTGGTGGGGGGCGCTGGGACCCAGTACTTC.

A note on this clone: The identical CDR3 is also encoded by other nucleotide sequences in the sample. The genes are TRBV11-2 and TRBJ2-7; D perhaps matches TRBD1 (6 bases). CDR1 SGHAT and CDR2 FQNNGV come from the germline V gene. This CDR3 contains 13 residues. V was trimmed by 5 bases and J by 2 bases, leaving 10 bases between them. The CDR3 loop reads CASSRAGAYEQYF. The CDR3 coding sequence is TGTGCCAGCAGCAGGGCAGGGGCCTACGAGCAGTACTTC.

V usage is TRBV7-8 and J usage is TRBJ2-7, with TRBD2 matching 8 bases. Germline assignment: CDR1 SGHVS and CDR2 FQNEAQ. This CDR3 is built from 15 residues. After removal of 7 bases from V and 6 bases from J, the junction contained 14 bases not matched to a gene. DNA of the CDR3: TGTGCCAGCACCGGGGCGGGGGGAGTTGCGGCCGAGCAGTACTTC. The encoded protein is CASTGAGGVAAEQYF.

The chain carries TRBV18 and TRBJ2-7, with unresolved D. V lost 6 bases and J lost 3, with 24 bases in between. Germline V gene data show CDR1 as KGHSH and CDR2 as LQKENI. CDR3 length: 17 amino acids. Written as DNA, the CDR3 is TGTGCCAGCTCTCTACCTTCGCCGCTGACACGTTTCTACGAGCAGTACTTC. Its translation: CASSLPSPLTRFYEQYF. The whole variable domain, filled in from reference TRBV18 and TRBJ2-7, reads NAGVMQNPRHLVRRRGQEARLRCSPMKGHSHVYWYRQLPEEGLKFMVYLQKENIIDESGMPKERFSAEFPKEGPSILRIQQVVRGDSAAYFCASSLPSPLTRFYEQYFGPGTRLTVT.

V usage is TRBV9 and J usage is TRBJ2-1; D possibly corresponds to TRBD2 (5 bases). CDR1 is SGDLS and CDR2 is YYNGEE in the germline V gene. The V end was cut by 0 bases, the J end by 2 bases, with 9 bases between. The CDR3 covers 15 residues. In DNA form, the CDR3 reads TGTGCCAGCAGCGTAGTGGCGGAGGCCTACAATGAGCAGTTCTTC. This encodes CASSVVAEAYNEQFF.

This rearrangement joins TRBV20-1 to TRBJ2-7; 7 positions agree with TRBD2. This CDR3 has 11 amino acids. Germline V gives CDR1 DFQATT, CDR2 SNEGSKA (reference sequence). V lost 7 bases and J lost 6; bases outside the gene matches: 6. The CDR3 nucleotides are TGCAGTGGTGCGACTAGCTCCGAGCAGTACTTC. This encodes CSGATSSEQYF.

The V gene is TRBV5-4, the J gene TRBJ2-7; 7 nucleotides line up with TRBD1. This CDR3 spans 14 amino acids. Looked up from germline, CDR1 is SGHNT and CDR2 is YYREEE (reference sequence). V trimming: 4 bases; J trimming: 5 bases; junction bases outside the gene matches: 9. The CDR3 sequence: CASSHRQGSHEQYF. CDR3 nucleotides: TGTGCCAGCAGCCACCGACAGGGTTCCCACGAGCAGTACTTC.

In its sample, this clone was seen a few times. This same CDR3 is encoded by further DNA sequences in the sample. V gene TRBV7-9 combines with J gene TRBJ1-1; D possibly corresponds to TRBD1 (6 bases). Germline lookup yields CDR1 SEHNR and CDR2 FQNEAQ (reference sequence). The CDR3 consists of 11 residues. Trimming shortened V by 3 bases and J by 11 bases, and 10 bases separated the two germline ends. The CDR3 sequence: CASSLEGEAFF. CDR3 coding DNA: TGTGCCAGCAGCTTGGAGGGGGAGGCTTTCTTT.

This clone was counted between two and nine times. V usage is TRBV15 and J usage is TRBJ1-5, with no clear D. Germline assignment: CDR1 LNHNV and CDR2 YYDKDF (reference sequence). Trimming cost V 0 bases and J 0 bases, with 6 bases left between them. CDR3 size: 15 residues. This chain's CDR3 is CATSRDRYSNQPQHF. The CDR3, as DNA: TGTGCCACCAGCAGAGACAGGTATAGCAATCAGCCCCAGCATTTT.

The gene calls are TRBV5-8 and TRBJ1-2, with D possibly matching TRBD1 (6 bases). The CDR3 contains 13 residues. Germline CDR1 SGHTS, CDR2 YDEGEE. V lost 1 base, J lost 8 bases, and 12 bases lay in between. This CDR3 reads CASSLLSGDGYTF. DNA for the CDR3: TGTGCCAGCAGCTTGCTGTCAGGGGACGGCTACACCTTC.

This clone has just a few counts. The chain recombines TRBV4-2 with TRBJ2-2; no definite D call. V lost 6 bases and J lost 1, with 9 bases in between. This CDR3 is built from 14 residues. Germline loops: CDR1 LGHNA, CDR2 YNFKEQ. DNA for the CDR3: TGTGCCAGCAGAATCCAGGAGAACACCGGGGAGCTGTTTTTT. Its protein is CASRIQENTGELFF.

Regarding this clone: The sample contains more than one DNA sequence encoding this CDR3. This chain connects TRBV18 to TRBJ2-7, with D tentatively TRBD2 (6 bases). CDR3 length: 13 amino acids. Germline V CDR1 and CDR2: KGHSH, LQKENI. With 2 bases removed from V and 3 bases from J, the gap between germline ends came to 8 bases. CDR3 region: CASSPAGGYEQYF. The CDR3 coding sequence is TGTGCCAGCTCACCAGCCGGGGGCTACGAGCAGTACTTC.

This chain uses TRBV7-3 with TRBJ1-1, with unresolved D. V lost 10 bases to trimming and J lost 1 base, with 13 bases between them. CDR1 SGHTA and CDR2 FQGTGA come from the germline V gene. The CDR3 loop spans 13 amino acids. The CDR3 DNA sequence: TGTGCCACCGCGGCCCAGCCGAACACTGAAGCTTTCTTT. Protein: CATAAQPNTEAFF.

In its sample, this clone was seen once. V is TRBV7-9 and J is TRBJ1-1; no clear D gene. The CDR3 is made up of 14 amino acids. V gave up 0 bases and J gave up 1 base, with 6 bases separating them. Germline CDR1 SEHNR, CDR2 FQNEAQ (reference sequence). CDR3 sequence (DNA): TGTGCCAGCAGCTTAGCGCTTCCGAACACTGAAGCTTTCTTT. It specifies CASSLALPNTEAFF.

Turning to this clone: The junction and the germline gene differ at one end; a read error may be behind it. This sequence joins TRBV18 and TRBJ2-3, with TRBD2 matching 9 bases. The CDR3 is made up of 16 amino acids. Per the germline V gene, CDR1 is KGHSH and CDR2 is LQKENI. The CDR3 region is CTSSPAGGRAGDTQYF. Here the CDR3 DNA reads TGTACCAGCTCACCTGCCGGCGGGAGGGCCGGGGATACGCAGTATTTT.

The chain carries TRBV27 and TRBJ1-2, with D maybe TRBD1 (6 bases). This CDR3 spans 17 amino acids. The ends were cut back, 4 bases at V and 1 base at J, with 19 bases in the middle. The germline V gene encodes CDR1 MNHEY and CDR2 SMNVEV (reference sequence). CDR3 nucleotides: TGTGCCAGCAGTTCGCACCCTGGGGGGGGCCTTAACTATGGCTACACCTTC. Translated, it gives CASSSHPGGGLNYGYTF.

A remark on this clone: Other DNA sequences of this sample code for an identical CDR3. The rearrangement joins TRBV28 to TRBJ1-6, with TRBD1 matching over 9 bases. V lost 6 bases and J lost 1; bases outside the gene matches: 1. The length of the CDR3 is 15 residues. The V gene's germline CDR1 is MDHEN and CDR2 SYDVKM. For the CDR3, the DNA is TGTGCCAGCAGAGGACAGGGGTCCTATAATTCACCCCTCCACTTT. Its protein is CASRGQGSYNSPLHF.